This is a list of T cell receptor beta chains from one sample in a study of T cell responses to AZD1222 COVID-19 vaccine. Profiled with immunoSEQ multiplex PCR; TCRdb holds only in-frame clones, not every one. This table has about 200,000 clones, approximately 93% appearing once. The source material was peripheral blood, sampled 28 days after the second AZD1222 dose. All receptors come from an adult who received the AZD1222 COVID-19 vaccine. CDR3s include the opening cysteine and the closing phenylalanine or tryptophan. D genes are given only for firm matches. Clone size is not always given. Where it is, it says once, few, many or a class for expanded clones.

abundance	v_gene	len	j_gene	d_gene	CDR3aa	CDR3nt
once	TRBV9	15	TRBJ1-1	.	CASSVDLGVAGTPFF	TGTGCCAGCAGCGTAGATTTAGGTGTCGCAGGGACGCCTTTCTTT
.	TRBV10-3	18	TRBJ2-5	.	CAISESEESGTYQETQYF	TGTGCCATCAGTGAGTCGGAGGAGTCGGGCACGTACCAAGAGACCCAGTACTTC
.	TRBV5-1	15	TRBJ1-6	.	CASSVDLSRISPLHF	TGCGCCAGCAGCGTGGACTTGTCCAGAATTTCACCCCTCCACTTT
.	TRBV29-1	12	TRBJ2-7	TRBD1	CSAGTDSYEQYF	TGCAGCGCCGGGACAGACTCCTACGAGCAGTACTTC
once	TRBV20-1	11	TRBJ1-1	.	CSARGTGWTFF	TGCAGTGCTAGAGGAACAGGGTGGACTTTCTTT
once	TRBV15	13	TRBJ2-5	.	CATSDGGRETQYF	TGTGCCACCAGCGACGGGGGGCGAGAGACCCAGTACTTC
.	TRBV19	15	TRBJ2-3	TRBD2	CASRGGAGSTDTQYF	TGTGCCAGCCGGGGCGGAGCGGGAAGCACAGATACGCAGTATTTT
.	TRBV7-2	15	TRBJ2-5	TRBD2	CASSSPGTSRETQYF	TGTGCCAGCAGCTCACCCGGGACTAGTAGAGAGACCCAGTACTTC
once	TRBV29-1	11	TRBJ1-1	.	CSVGGGTKAFF	TGCAGCGTTGGGGGAGGGACGAAAGCTTTCTTT
.	TRBV18	15	TRBJ2-2	.	CASSPAGTNTGELFF	TGTGCCAGCTCACCAGCGGGGACTAACACCGGGGAGCTGTTTTTT
.	TRBV28	14	TRBJ2-7	.	CASRKMGTTYEQYF	TGTGCCAGCAGAAAAATGGGCACCACCTACGAGCAGTACTTC
.	TRBV20-1	14	TRBJ2-3	TRBD2	CSASRSSGGDTQYF	TGCAGTGCTAGTCGTTCGAGCGGGGGAGATACGCAGTATTTT
once	TRBV3-1/TRBV3-2	17	TRBJ1-2	TRBD1	CASSQGVPGQGAPGYTF	TGTGCCAGCAGCCAAGGAGTCCCGGGACAGGGGGCGCCCGGCTACACCTTC
.	TRBV6-5	15	TRBJ1-2	TRBD1	CASSFATGGESGYTF	TGTGCCAGCAGCTTTGCGACAGGGGGGGAGAGTGGCTACACCTTC
.	TRBV19	14	TRBJ2-3	.	CASRQEGTTDTQYF	TGTGCCAGCCGACAGGAGGGCACAACAGATACGCAGTATTTT
once	TRBV7-9	15	TRBJ1-1	.	CASSLAQGSNTEAFF	TGTGCCAGCAGCTTAGCGCAAGGCAGCAACACTGAAGCTTTCTTT
.	TRBV27	15	TRBJ1-4	.	CASKGEGRYLEKLFF	TGTGCCAGCAAGGGGGAGGGACGCTATCTTGAAAAACTGTTTTTT
.	TRBV12-3/TRBV12-4	13	TRBJ1-5	TRBD1	CASSSGGGQPQHF	TGTGCCAGCAGTTCAGGGGGTGGGCAGCCCCAGCATTTT
.	TRBV19	13	TRBJ1-1	.	CASSIHRDTEAFF	TGTGCCAGTAGTATACACAGGGACACTGAAGCTTTCTTT
.	TRBV27	15	TRBJ2-7	TRBD2	CASSFGTGGRGEQYF	TGTGCCAGCAGTTTCGGAACGGGGGGGCGAGGTGAGCAGTACTTC
.	TRBV3-1/TRBV3-2	15	TRBJ1-6	TRBD1	CASSVTGGSNSPLHF	TGTGCCAGCAGCGTTACAGGGGGCAGCAATTCACCCCTCCACTTT
.	TRBV7-2	15	TRBJ1-6	.	CASSLGHLRNSPLHF	TGTGCCAGCAGCTTAGGACATCTGAGGAATTCACCCCTCCACTTT
.	TRBV27	13	TRBJ2-7	.	CASSLQGSYEQYF	TGTGCCAGCAGTTTACAGGGATCCTACGAGCAGTACTTC
.	TRBV6-5	14	TRBJ1-6	.	CASDNGFFGSPLHF	TGTGCCAGCGATAATGGATTTTTTGGATCACCCCTCCACTTT
.	TRBV28	13	TRBJ2-5	.	CASSLGGRETQYF	TGTGCCAGCAGTTTAGGGGGTAGAGAGACCCAGTACTTC
.	TRBV29-1	12	TRBJ1-2	.	CSVDAGDYGYTF	TGCAGCGTTGACGCAGGGGACTATGGCTACACCTTC
.	TRBV5-1	15	TRBJ1-5	TRBD1	CASSLGQGLGQPQHF	TGCGCCAGCAGCTTGGGACAGGGATTAGGCCAGCCCCAGCATTTT
.	TRBV25-1	13	TRBJ1-2	.	CASSEPGEKGYTF	TGTGCCAGCAGTGAGCCAGGAGAAAAGGGCTACACCTTC